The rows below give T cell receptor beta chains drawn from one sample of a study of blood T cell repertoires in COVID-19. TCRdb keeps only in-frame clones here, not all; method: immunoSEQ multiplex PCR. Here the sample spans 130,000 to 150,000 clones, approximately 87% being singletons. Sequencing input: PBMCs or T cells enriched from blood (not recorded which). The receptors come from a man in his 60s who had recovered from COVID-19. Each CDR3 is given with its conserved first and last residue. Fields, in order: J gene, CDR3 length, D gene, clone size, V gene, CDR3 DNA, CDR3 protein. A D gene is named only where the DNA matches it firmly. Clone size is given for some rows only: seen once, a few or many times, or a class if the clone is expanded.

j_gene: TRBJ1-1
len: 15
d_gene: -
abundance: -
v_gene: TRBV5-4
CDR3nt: TGTGCCAGCAGCCGGCAGGGTCTTAAGGACACTGAAGCTTTCTTT
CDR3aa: CASSRQGLKDTEAFF

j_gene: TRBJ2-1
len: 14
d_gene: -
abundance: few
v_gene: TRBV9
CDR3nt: TGTGCCAGCTCCCTTGCCGGGGGAAACAATGAGCAGTTCTTC
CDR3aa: CASSLAGGNNEQFF

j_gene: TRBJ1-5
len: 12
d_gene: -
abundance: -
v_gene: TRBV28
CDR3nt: TGTGCCAGCAGTTTATCGGGGCAGCCCCAGCATTTT
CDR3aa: CASSLSGQPQHF

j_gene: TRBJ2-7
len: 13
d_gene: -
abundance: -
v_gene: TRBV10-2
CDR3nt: TGCGCCAGCAGTGATCAGAGACTGAGCGAGCAGTACTTC
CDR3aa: CASSDQRLSEQYF

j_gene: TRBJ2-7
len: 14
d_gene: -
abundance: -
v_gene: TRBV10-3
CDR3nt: TGTGCCATCAGCCCTGTGGAGGGTTCCTACGAGCAGTACTTC
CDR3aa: CAISPVEGSYEQYF

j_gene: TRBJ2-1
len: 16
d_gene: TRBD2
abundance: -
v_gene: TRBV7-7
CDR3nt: TGTGCTAGCAGCTTAGCCCCTAGCGGGAGATTACATGAGCAGTTCTTC
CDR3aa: CASSLAPSGRLHEQFF

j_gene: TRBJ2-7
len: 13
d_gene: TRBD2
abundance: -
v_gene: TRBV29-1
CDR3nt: TGCAGCGTTTATCAAGCGGGAGTTTACGAGCAGTACTTC
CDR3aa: CSVYQAGVYEQYF

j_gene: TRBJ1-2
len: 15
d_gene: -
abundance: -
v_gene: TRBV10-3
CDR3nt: TGTGCCATCAGTGACGGGCGAGGGCGCGATCTAGGCTACACCTTC
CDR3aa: CAISDGRGRDLGYTF

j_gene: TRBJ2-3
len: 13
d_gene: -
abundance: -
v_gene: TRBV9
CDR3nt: TGTGCCAGCAGCGCTAGGCCCCTGGGTACGCAGTATTTT
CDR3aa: CASSARPLGTQYF

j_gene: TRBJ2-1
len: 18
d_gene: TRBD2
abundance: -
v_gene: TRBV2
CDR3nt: TGTGCCAGCGGGGAAAGGGGTAGCGGGCCGATATCCTACAATGAGCAGTTCTTC
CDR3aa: CASGERGSGPISYNEQFF

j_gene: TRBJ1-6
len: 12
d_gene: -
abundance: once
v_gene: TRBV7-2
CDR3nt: TGTGCCAGCAGCTTTAGACTTGTTCCCCTCCACTTT
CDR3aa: CASSFRLVPLHF

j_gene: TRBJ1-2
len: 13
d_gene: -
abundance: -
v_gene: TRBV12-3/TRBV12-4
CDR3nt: TGTGCCAGCAGTTTACGGGGGGACTATGGCTACACCTTC
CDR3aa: CASSLRGDYGYTF

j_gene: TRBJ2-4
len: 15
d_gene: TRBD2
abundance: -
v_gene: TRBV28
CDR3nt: TGCCCCCGCGCACCGCGGGGGGGGCCCAAAAACATTCAGTACTTC
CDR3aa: CPRAPRGGPKNIQYF

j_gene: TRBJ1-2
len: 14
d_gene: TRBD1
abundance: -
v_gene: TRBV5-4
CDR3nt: TGTGCCAGCAGCTTCCCGGGACAGGGAGGCGGCTACACCTTC
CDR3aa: CASSFPGQGGGYTF

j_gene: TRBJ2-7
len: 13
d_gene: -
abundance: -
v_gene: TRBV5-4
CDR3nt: TGTGCCAGCAGCCAGACTAGTCAGGGCGAGCAGTACTTC
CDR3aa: CASSQTSQGEQYF

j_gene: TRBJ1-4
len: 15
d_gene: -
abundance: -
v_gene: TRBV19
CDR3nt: TGTGCCAGTAGTACCTCGTGGGGAGCTAATGAAAAACTGTTTTTT
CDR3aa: CASSTSWGANEKLFF

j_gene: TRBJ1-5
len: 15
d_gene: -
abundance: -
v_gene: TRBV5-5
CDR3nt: TGTGCCAGCAGCTTGACGGGGGGACTTAATCAGCCCCAGCATTTT
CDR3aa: CASSLTGGLNQPQHF

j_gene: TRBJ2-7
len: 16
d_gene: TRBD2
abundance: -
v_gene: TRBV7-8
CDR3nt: TGTGCCAGCAGCTTAGAGGGCGGGGGAAGCTCCTACGAGCAGTACTTC
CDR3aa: CASSLEGGGSSYEQYF

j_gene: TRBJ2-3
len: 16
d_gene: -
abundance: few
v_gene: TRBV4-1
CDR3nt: TGCGCCAGCAGACCAGCCGGCGGGGGCGAATCAGATACGCAGTATTTT
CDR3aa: CASRPAGGGESDTQYF

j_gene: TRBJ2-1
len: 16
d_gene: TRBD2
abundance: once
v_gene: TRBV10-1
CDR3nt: TGCGCCAGCAGTGAGTCTAGCGGGAGTGTCTACAATGAGCAGTTCTTC
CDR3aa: CASSESSGSVYNEQFF

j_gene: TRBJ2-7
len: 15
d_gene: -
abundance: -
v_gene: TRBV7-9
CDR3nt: TGTGCCAGCAGAGAACAGGGCCGTCCATCCTACGAGCAGTACTTC
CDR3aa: CASREQGRPSYEQYF

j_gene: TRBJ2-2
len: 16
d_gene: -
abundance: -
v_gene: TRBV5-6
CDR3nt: TGTGCCAGCAGCTTTTCCTTTGGCGGAGACACCGGGGAGCTGTTTTTT
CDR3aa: CASSFSFGGDTGELFF

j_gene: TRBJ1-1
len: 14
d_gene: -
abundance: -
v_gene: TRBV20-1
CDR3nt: TGCAGTGCTAGTAGTCAGGGGCCGAACACTGAAGCTTTCTTT
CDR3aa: CSASSQGPNTEAFF